These 5 T cell receptor beta chains were all obtained from the same sample, sequenced in a study of blood T cells in healthy people across ages. The authors ran a second PCR of about 6 to 11 cycles using a sample-barcoded 5' primer and a J-beta primer mix. TCRdb re-derived calls from the 5' RACE reads in MiXCR, one entry per CDR3 protein. The data contain roughly 830,000 distinct CDR3 sequences, approximately 67% of them singletons. The sample taken for sequencing was blood. Every receptor here comes from a man aged 30-40 years in good health.

The chain uses TRBV3-1 and TRBJ1-2, with D hard to call. The germline V and J ends were trimmed by 0 bases and 8 bases, with 10 bases remaining between them. The germline CDR1 and CDR2 sequences are LGHDT and YNNKEL (reference sequence). The CDR3 contains 13 residues. This CDR3 reads CASSQDGQKGYTF. The CDR3 DNA reads as TGTGCCAGCAGCCAAGATGGGCAGAAGGGCTACACCTTC.

This clonotype was detected a few times. The V gene is TRBV7-6, the J gene TRBJ1-6, with D perhaps TRBD1 (5 bases). The CDR3 is made up of 17 amino acids. Looked up from germline, CDR1 is SGHVS and CDR2 is FNYEAQ. V lost 0 bases to trimming and J lost 10 bases, with 19 bases between them. CDR3 sequence: CASSLAVGGDRRSPLHF. In nucleotides, the CDR3 is TGTGCCAGCAGCTTAGCGGTCGGGGGGGATAGACGCTCACCCCTCCACTTT.

The rearrangement joins TRBV30 to TRBJ2-1; no clear D. V dropped 4 bases and J dropped 10 bases, with 17 bases sitting between them. From germline, CDR1 is GTSNPN and CDR2 SVGIG (reference sequence). The CDR3 sequence is 13 residues long. CDR3 region: CAWTFGLSREQFF. Written as DNA, the CDR3 is TGTGCCTGGACGTTCGGGCTCTCGAGAGAGCAGTTCTTC. The full variable domain, its missing parts supplied by reference TRBV30 and TRBJ2-1, is SQTIHQWPATLVQPVGSPLSLECTVEGTSNPNLYWYRQAAGRGLQLLFYSVGIGQISSEVPQNLSASRPQDRQFILSSKKLLLSDSGFYLCAWTFGLSREQFFGPGTRLTVL.

V is TRBV6-2 or TRBV6-3 and J is TRBJ2-3; 9 bases map to TRBD1. V was clipped by 5 bases and J by 6 bases; unmatched bases: 12. CDR3 length: 16 amino acids. From germline, CDR1 is MNHEY and CDR2 SVGEGT. The CDR3: CASSTPSRDREDTQYF. The CDR3 coding sequence is TGTGCCAGCAGTACACCGTCCCGGGACAGGGAGGATACGCAGTATTTT.

The V and J genes are TRBV7-9 and TRBJ2-3; no clear D. Trimming took 3 bases from V and 3 from J, leaving 7 bases between them. Germline values: CDR1 SEHNR, CDR2 FQNEAQ (reference sequence). The CDR3 loop spans 13 amino acids. The CDR3 loop is CASSFAMTDTQYF. The CDR3 nucleotides are TGTGCCAGCAGCTTCGCGATGACAGATACGCAGTATTTT.